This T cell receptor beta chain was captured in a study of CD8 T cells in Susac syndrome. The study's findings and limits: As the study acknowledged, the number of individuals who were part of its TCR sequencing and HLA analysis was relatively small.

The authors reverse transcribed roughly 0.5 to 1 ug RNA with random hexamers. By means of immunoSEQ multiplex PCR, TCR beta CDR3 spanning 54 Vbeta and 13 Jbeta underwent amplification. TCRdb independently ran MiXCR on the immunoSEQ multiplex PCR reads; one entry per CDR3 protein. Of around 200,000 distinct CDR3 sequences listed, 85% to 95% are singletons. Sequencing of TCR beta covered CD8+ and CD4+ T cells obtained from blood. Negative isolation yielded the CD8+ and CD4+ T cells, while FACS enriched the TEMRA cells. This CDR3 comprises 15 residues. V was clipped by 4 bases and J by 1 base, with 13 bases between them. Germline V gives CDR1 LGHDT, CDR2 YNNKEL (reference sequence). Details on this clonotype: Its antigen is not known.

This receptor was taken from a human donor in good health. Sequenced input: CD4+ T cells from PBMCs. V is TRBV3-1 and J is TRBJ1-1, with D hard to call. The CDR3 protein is CASSLNPAGNTEAFF. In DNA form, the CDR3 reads TGTGCCAGCAGCCTGAACCCGGCGGGGAACACTGAAGCTTTCTTT.